The 28 T cell receptor beta chains below all came from one sample that was sequenced in a study of blood T cell repertoires in COVID-19. The assay was immunoSEQ multiplex PCR, and TCRdb's table has in-frame clones only and misses some. Of 75,000 to 95,000 clones in the sample, roughly 87% were seen once. The sample was peripheral blood. The source of these receptors is a woman aged 55-69 years with COVID-19, enrolled during active disease.

This clone appeared once. This chain links TRBV3-1 (or the pseudogene TRBV3-2) with TRBJ2-3; a weak D match, TRBD2 (6 bases). The CDR3 runs to 15 residues. The V end lost 0 bases, the J end lost 3 bases, and 10 bases lay between the germline ends. CDR1 is LGHDT, CDR2 YNNKEL, per germline (reference sequence). CDR3: CASSQERGGTDTQYF. The CDR3 DNA is TGTGCCAGCAGCCAAGAGCGGGGAGGAACAGATACGCAGTATTTT.

This chain links TRBV28 with TRBJ2-7; a possible D gene is TRBD2 (5 bases). This CDR3 has 14 amino acids. The V end was cut by 8 bases, the J end by 0 bases, with 14 bases between. Germline CDR1 is MDHEN and CDR2 is SYDVKM. DNA for the CDR3: TGTGCCAGCTCAGTTCACAGCGGCTCCTACGAGCAGTACTTC. This translates into CASSVHSGSYEQYF.

The chain is built from TRBV19 and TRBJ1-3; 7 bases match TRBD1. Germline loops: CDR1 LNHDA, CDR2 SQIVND (reference sequence). The CDR3 has 15 residues. The V and J ends lost 6 bases and 0 bases, in that order; junction bases with no gene match: 5. CDR3 in amino acids: CASSLGQASGNTIYF. DNA for the CDR3: TGTGCCAGTAGCCTAGGACAGGCCTCTGGAAACACCATATATTTT.

The chain uses TRBV7-2 and TRBJ2-7; TRBD2 aligns across 7 bases. After removal of 7 bases from V and 0 bases from J, the junction contained 9 bases not matched to a gene. The CDR3 loop spans 15 amino acids. Germline CDR1 and CDR2: SGHTA and FQGNSA. The CDR3 bases are TGTGCCAGCACCCCCTGGGGGGGGAGCTCCTACGAGCAGTACTTC. It yields the protein CASTPWGGSSYEQYF.

V gene TRBV5-1 combines with J gene TRBJ2-7; D perhaps matches TRBD1 (5 bases). CDR3 length: 14 amino acids. Germline-derived CDR1 and CDR2 are SGHRS and YFSETQ. V was cut by 4 bases and J by 0 bases, with 11 bases left in between. In nucleotides, the CDR3 is TGCGCCAGCAGCCACGCTGACAGCTCCTACGAGCAGTACTTC. Amino acids: CASSHADSSYEQYF.

The chain carries TRBV3-1 (or the pseudogene TRBV3-2) and TRBJ2-7, with D perhaps matching TRBD1 (7 bases). Germline values: CDR1 LGHDT, CDR2 YNNKEL (reference sequence). The CDR3 loop spans 13 amino acids. The V end was cut by 2 bases, the J end by 6 bases, with 11 bases between. For the CDR3, the DNA is TGTGCCAGCAGCCAATACCAGGGGGGCGAGCAGTACTTC. It encodes CASSQYQGGEQYF.

As DNA, the CDR3 is TGTGCCAGCACCAAAATGGGGGCTCCCACAGATACGCAGTATTTT. Translating gives CASTKMGAPTDTQYF. This chain joins TRBV7-2 and TRBJ2-3, with a tentative D call TRBD1 (6 bases). Trimming took off 7 bases at V and 2 bases at J, with 16 bases between the two ends. Germline CDR1 is SGHTA and CDR2 is FQGNSA. The CDR3 runs to 15 residues.

The chain couples TRBV5-8 to TRBJ1-2; D gene uncertain. CDR1 and CDR2 (germline): SGHTS, YDEGEE. The CDR3 has 13 residues. Trimming cost V 5 bases and J 5 bases, with 13 bases left between them. DNA for the CDR3: TGTGCCAGCAGTCGACAATTGGTGTATGGCTACACCTTC. Translating it yields CASSRQLVYGYTF.

The V and J genes are TRBV19 and TRBJ1-1, with D maybe TRBD1 (6 bases). Germline V gene data show CDR1 as LNHDA and CDR2 as SQIVND (reference sequence). V lost 4 bases and J 5 bases, leaving 14 bases between the germline ends. This CDR3 comprises 14 residues. CDR3: CASSTPRQATEAFF. The CDR3 bases are TGTGCCAGTAGTACGCCCAGACAGGCGACTGAAGCTTTCTTT.

This sequence joins TRBV5-8 and TRBJ2-2; D gene ambiguous. The germline gives CDR1 SGHTS, CDR2 YDEGEE. The CDR3 is made up of 15 amino acids. V lost 2 bases, J lost 1 base, and 9 bases lay in between. The CDR3 DNA is TGTGCCAGCAGCTTAGACGCAGGGAACACCGGGGAGCTGTTTTTT. Translating gives CASSLDAGNTGELFF. Full variable domain (remainder filled in from reference TRBV5-8 and TRBJ2-2): EAGVTQSPTHLIKTRGQQATLRCSPISGHTSVYWYQQALGLGLQFLLWYDEGEERNRGNFPPRFSGRQFPNYSSELNVNALELEDSALYLCASSLDAGNTGELFFGEGSRLTVL.

The rearrangement links TRBV3-1 (or the pseudogene TRBV3-2) to TRBJ2-7, with 13 bases lining up with TRBD2. V shed 4 bases and J 4 bases; nucleotides not matched to a gene: 7. Germline-derived CDR1 and CDR2 are LGHDT and YNNKEL (reference sequence). The CDR3 length is 16 residues. This CDR3 reads CASSPGLAGAFYEQYF. CDR3 DNA: TGTGCCAGCAGCCCCGGACTAGCGGGGGCGTTTTACGAGCAGTACTTC.

This rearrangement joins TRBV4-2 to TRBJ1-3; TRBD1 is a possible D gene (5 bases). Germline loops: CDR1 LGHNA, CDR2 YNFKEQ. V gave up 1 base and J gave up 4 bases, with 23 bases separating them. CDR3 length: 19 amino acids. This CDR3 is CASSQGLSILAGAGNTIYF. CDR3 in DNA: TGTGCCAGCAGCCAAGGGTTATCGATACTGGCTGGGGCCGGAAACACCATATATTTT.

The chain recombines TRBV6-5 with TRBJ1-2, with 7 bases that match TRBD1. The CDR3 has 14 residues. Germline V gene lookup returns CDR1 MNHEY and CDR2 SVGAGI. Trimming at V came to 6 bases and at J to 5 bases, leaving 9 bases not matched to a gene. The CDR3 loop is CASRRPGQPYGYTF. The CDR3 DNA reads as TGTGCCAGCAGACGTCCGGGACAGCCGTATGGCTACACCTTC.

The rearrangement uses TRBV6-2 or TRBV6-3 and TRBJ2-3; perhaps TRBD1 as D (5 bases). The length of the CDR3 is 17 residues. The ends were cut back, 0 bases at V and 1 base at J, with 14 bases in the middle. CDR1 and CDR2 (germline): MNHEY, SVGEGT. The CDR3 bases are TGTGCCAGCAGTTACTCGCGAAGGGGCCGAGGCACAGATACGCAGTATTTT. Its protein is CASSYSRRGRGTDTQYF.

The CDR3 sequence: CASSSSPLNTEAFF. The CDR3 DNA reads TGTGCCAGCAGTTCCTCCCCGTTGAACACTGAAGCTTTCTTT. V usage is TRBV28 and J usage is TRBJ1-1; D not certain. Trimming took 4 bases from V and 0 from J, leaving 9 bases between them. The CDR3 runs to 14 residues. Germline loops: CDR1 MDHEN, CDR2 SYDVKM.

This clone was seen a single time. The J gene is TRBJ2-3, the V gene TRBV21-1; TRBD1 reflects the table's D call only, with no check against the DNA. TRBV21-1 is a recognized pseudogene. The CDR3 is made up of 17 amino acids. The CDR3 DNA is TGTGCCAGCAGCAAAGTGGACAACTCTGGAGGCACAGATACGCAGTATTTT. Translation: CASSKVDNSGGTDTQYF.

The gene calls are TRBV30 and TRBJ1-4, with D hard to call. Germline loops: CDR1 GTSNPN, CDR2 SVGIG (reference sequence). CDR3 length equals 15 residues. The V end lost 1 base, the J end lost 5 bases, and 14 bases lay between the germline ends. The CDR3 region is CAWSGTGLGNEKLFF. DNA of the CDR3: TGTGCCTGGAGTGGAACCGGACTTGGGAATGAAAAACTGTTTTTT.

V gene TRBV21-1 combines with J gene TRBJ2-7; TRBD1 was called by the table and not checked on the DNA. TRBV21-1 is a pseudogene. This CDR3 region has 15 residues. CDR3 sequence: CASSRGQGGRYEQYF. In DNA form, the CDR3 reads TGTGCCAGCAGCAGAGGACAGGGGGGGAGGTACGAGCAGTACTTC.

The chain joins TRBV7-9 to TRBJ2-5; a possible D gene is TRBD1 (5 bases). CDR1 is SEHNR, CDR2 FQNEAQ, per germline (reference sequence). The V gene lost 5 bases and the J gene lost 4 bases, with 14 bases spanning the gap. CDR3 length: 14 residues. CDR3 bases: TGTGCCAGCAGCCCCAGGGTTAGTGGAGAGACCCAGTACTTC. Translating gives CASSPRVSGETQYF.

The rearrangement joins TRBV7-8 to TRBJ2-7; TRBD2 matches at 13 bases. The CDR3 spans 15 residues. The germline V gene has CDR1 SGHVS and CDR2 FQNEAQ. The junction had 4 bases not matched to a gene; V was cut back by 5 bases and J by 3 bases. The CDR3 region is CASSPRTSGGYEQYF. The CDR3 nucleotides read TGTGCCAGCAGCCCCAGGACTAGCGGGGGCTACGAGCAGTACTTC.

This clone was detected only a few times. The chain has TRBV21-1 and TRBJ1-1. TRBV21-1 is a listed pseudogene. The CDR3 totals 14 residues. The CDR3 sequence: CASSQAGLNTEAFF. For the CDR3, the DNA is TGTGCCAGCAGTCAAGCGGGGTTGAACACTGAAGCTTTCTTT.

The genes are TRBV7-2 and TRBJ1-4; the match to TRBD1 covers 7 bases. CDR3 length: 15 residues. The germline V gene has CDR1 SGHTA and CDR2 FQGNSA. V gave up 3 bases and J gave up 7 bases; unmatched junction bases: 8. In DNA, the CDR3 is TGTGCCAGCAGCTTTTCGGGAGGGGGCATTGAAAAACTGTTTTTT. This sequence encodes CASSFSGGGIEKLFF.

The chain carries TRBV7-2 and TRBJ2-3, with 8 bases that match TRBD2. The CDR3 runs to 18 residues. V gave up 4 bases and J gave up 0 bases; unmatched junction bases: 12. Germline lookup yields CDR1 SGHTA and CDR2 FQGNSA. Here the CDR3 reads CASSSRGGQFESTDTQYF. The CDR3 DNA follows: TGTGCCAGCAGCTCTCGGGGGGGCCAATTTGAGAGCACAGATACGCAGTATTTT.

V is TRBV5-6 and J is TRBJ1-2; 7 nucleotides match TRBD1. The CDR3 spans 14 residues. CDR1 SGHDT and CDR2 YYEEEE come from the germline V gene. Trimming took 4 bases from V and 3 from J; bases not matched to a gene: 6. In DNA form, the CDR3 reads TGTGCCAGCAGCCCAATAGACAGGGACTATGGCTACACCTTC. Translation: CASSPIDRDYGYTF. Full variable domain (missing parts from reference TRBV5-6 and TRBJ1-2): DAGVTQSPTHLIKTRGQQVTLRCSPKSGHDTVSWYQQALGQGPQFIFQYYEEEERQRGNFPDRFSGHQFPNYSSELNVNALLLGDSALYLCASSPIDRDYGYTFGSGTRLTVV.

The rearrangement uses TRBV27 and TRBJ1-5; TRBD1 agrees at 9 bases. The CDR3 has 16 residues. Germline V gene sequence: CDR1 MNHEY, CDR2 SMNVEV (reference sequence). The J segment lost 7 bases and the V segment lost 4 bases, leaving 11 bases of the junction unmatched. The CDR3 loop reads CASSSTGGAPRQPQHF. The CDR3 nucleotides read TGTGCCAGCAGTTCTACAGGGGGCGCGCCCAGGCAGCCCCAGCATTTT.

CDR3 nucleotide sequence: TGCAGCGTCGCAAGGGGGCGAGTCGAGACCCAGTACTTC. Translation gives CSVARGRVETQYF. V is TRBV29-1 and J is TRBJ2-5; TRBD1 agrees at 7 bases. The V segment lost 6 bases and the J segment 5 bases; nucleotides outside the gene matches: 9. Germline CDR1 reads SQVTM; CDR2 reads ANQGSEA. The CDR3 consists of 13 residues.

This clone has just one count. J is TRBJ2-3 and V is TRBV11-2, with unresolved D. This CDR3 region has 14 residues. Germline V gene data show CDR1 as SGHAT and CDR2 as FQNNGV. V was trimmed by 4 bases and J by 7 bases, leaving 15 bases between them. The chain's CDR3 is CASSSPSGPNTQYF. Here the CDR3 DNA reads TGTGCCAGCAGCTCGCCGTCAGGTCCTAATACGCAGTATTTT.

This chain joins TRBV10-3 and TRBJ1-1; a weak D match, TRBD1 (6 bases). This CDR3 region has 15 residues. Germline V lookup: CDR1 ENHRY, CDR2 SYGVKD. Trimming took 4 bases from V and 4 from J, leaving 16 bases between them. This CDR3 is CAISVGREQGTEAFF. CDR3 DNA sequence: TGTGCCATCAGTGTGGGCCGGGAACAGGGCACTGAAGCTTTCTTT.